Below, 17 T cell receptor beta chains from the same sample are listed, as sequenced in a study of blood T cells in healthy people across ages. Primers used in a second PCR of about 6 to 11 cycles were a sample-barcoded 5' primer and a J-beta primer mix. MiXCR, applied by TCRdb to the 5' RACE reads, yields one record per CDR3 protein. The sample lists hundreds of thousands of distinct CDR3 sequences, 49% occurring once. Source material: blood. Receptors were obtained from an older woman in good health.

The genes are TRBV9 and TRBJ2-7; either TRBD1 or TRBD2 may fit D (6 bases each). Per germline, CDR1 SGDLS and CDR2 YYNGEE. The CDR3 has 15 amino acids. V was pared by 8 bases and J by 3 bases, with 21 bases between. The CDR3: CASTRGETHYYEQYF. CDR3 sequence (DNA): TGTGCCAGTACGAGGGGGGAGACACATTACTACGAGCAGTACTTC.

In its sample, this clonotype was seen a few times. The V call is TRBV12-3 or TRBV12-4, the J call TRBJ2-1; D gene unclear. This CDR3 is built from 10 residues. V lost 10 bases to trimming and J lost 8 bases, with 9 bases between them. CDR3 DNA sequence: TGTGCCACCGGTTCCCATGAGCAGTTCTTC. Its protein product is CATGSHEQFF.

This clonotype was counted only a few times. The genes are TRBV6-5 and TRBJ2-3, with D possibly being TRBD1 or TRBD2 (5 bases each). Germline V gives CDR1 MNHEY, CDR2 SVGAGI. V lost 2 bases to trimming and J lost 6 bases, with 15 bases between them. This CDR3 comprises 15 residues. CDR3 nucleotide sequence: TGTGCCAGCAGTTACGGGGACGTCACCACCGATACGCAGTATTTT. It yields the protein CASSYGDVTTDTQYF.

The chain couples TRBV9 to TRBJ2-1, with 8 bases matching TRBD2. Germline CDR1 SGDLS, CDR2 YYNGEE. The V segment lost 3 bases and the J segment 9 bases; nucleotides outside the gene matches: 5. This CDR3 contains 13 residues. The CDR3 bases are TGTGCCAGCAGCGGGGGACTAGGAGGTGAGCAGTTCTTC. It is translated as CASSGGLGGEQFF.

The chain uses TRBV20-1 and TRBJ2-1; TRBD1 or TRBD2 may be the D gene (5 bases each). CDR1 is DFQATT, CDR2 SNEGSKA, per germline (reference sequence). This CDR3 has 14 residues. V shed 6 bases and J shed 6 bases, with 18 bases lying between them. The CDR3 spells CSARDPRPSNEQFF. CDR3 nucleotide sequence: TGCAGTGCCCGGGACCCCCGGCCCTCCAATGAGCAGTTCTTC.

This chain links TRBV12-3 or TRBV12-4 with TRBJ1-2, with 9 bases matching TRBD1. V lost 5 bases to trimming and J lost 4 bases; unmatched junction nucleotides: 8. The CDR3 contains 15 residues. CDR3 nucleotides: TGTGCCAGCAGTCCGGGACAGGGATCGAGCTATGGCTACACCTTC. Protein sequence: CASSPGQGSSYGYTF.

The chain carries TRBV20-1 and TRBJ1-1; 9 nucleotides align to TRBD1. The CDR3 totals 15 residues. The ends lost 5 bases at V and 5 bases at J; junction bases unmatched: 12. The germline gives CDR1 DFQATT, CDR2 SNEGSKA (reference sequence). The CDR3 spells CSAGGGKTGGTEAFF. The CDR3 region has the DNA TGCAGTGCTGGGGGGGGGAAGACAGGGGGGACTGAAGCTTTCTTT.

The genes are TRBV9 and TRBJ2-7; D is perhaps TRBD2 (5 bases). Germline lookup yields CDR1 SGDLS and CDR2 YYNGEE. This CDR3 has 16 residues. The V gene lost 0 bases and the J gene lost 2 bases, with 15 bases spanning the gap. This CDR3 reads CASSVVLPDFPYEQYF. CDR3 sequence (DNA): TGTGCCAGCAGCGTAGTACTACCGGACTTTCCCTACGAGCAGTACTTC.

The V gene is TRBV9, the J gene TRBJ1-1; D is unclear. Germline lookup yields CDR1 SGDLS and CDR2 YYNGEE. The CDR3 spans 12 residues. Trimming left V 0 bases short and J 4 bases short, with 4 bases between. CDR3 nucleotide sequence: TGTGCCAGCAGCGTAGGGTTCACTGAAGCTTTCTTT. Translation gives CASSVGFTEAFF.

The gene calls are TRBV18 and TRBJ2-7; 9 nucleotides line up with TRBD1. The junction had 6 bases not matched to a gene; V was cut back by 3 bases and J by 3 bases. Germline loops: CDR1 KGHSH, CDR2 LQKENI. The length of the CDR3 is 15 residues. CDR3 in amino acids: CASSPTLGQGYEQYF. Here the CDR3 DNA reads TGTGCCAGCTCACCGACCCTGGGACAGGGCTACGAGCAGTACTTC.

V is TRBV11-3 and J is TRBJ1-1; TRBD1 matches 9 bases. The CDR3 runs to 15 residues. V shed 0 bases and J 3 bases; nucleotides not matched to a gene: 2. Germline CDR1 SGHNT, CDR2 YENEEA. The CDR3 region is CASSLDGTGYTEAFF. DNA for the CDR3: TGTGCCAGCAGCTTAGACGGGACAGGGTACACTGAAGCTTTCTTT.

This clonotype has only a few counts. CDR3: CSAREGDRGTYGYTF. The CDR3 DNA reads as TGCAGTGCTAGAGAGGGTGACAGGGGGACCTATGGCTACACCTTC. The rearrangement uses TRBV20-1 and TRBJ1-2, with 9 bases matching TRBD1. V dropped 0 bases and J dropped 4; count of bases not matched to a gene: 6. Germline V gene lookup returns CDR1 DFQATT and CDR2 SNEGSKA (reference sequence). This CDR3 has 15 residues.

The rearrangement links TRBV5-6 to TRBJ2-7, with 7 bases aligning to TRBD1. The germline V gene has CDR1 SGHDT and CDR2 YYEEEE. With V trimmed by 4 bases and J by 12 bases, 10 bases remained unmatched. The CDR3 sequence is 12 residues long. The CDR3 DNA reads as TGTGCCAGCAGCAGACAGGGACGGAGCATGTACTTC. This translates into CASSRQGRSMYF.

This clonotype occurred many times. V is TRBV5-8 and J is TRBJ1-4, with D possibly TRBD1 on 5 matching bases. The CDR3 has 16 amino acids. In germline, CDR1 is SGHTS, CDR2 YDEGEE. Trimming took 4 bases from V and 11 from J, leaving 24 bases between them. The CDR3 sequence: CASSRETGTILRKLFF. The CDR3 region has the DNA TGTGCCAGCAGCCGAGAGACCGGGACCATCCTAAGGAAACTGTTTTTT.

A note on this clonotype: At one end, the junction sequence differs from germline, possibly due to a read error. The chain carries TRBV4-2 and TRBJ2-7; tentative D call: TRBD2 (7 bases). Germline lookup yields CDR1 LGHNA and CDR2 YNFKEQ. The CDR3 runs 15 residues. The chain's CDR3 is CAGSQGGEASYEQYF. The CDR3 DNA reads TGTGCCGGCAGCCAAGGGGGGGAAGCCTCCTACGAGCAGTACTTC.

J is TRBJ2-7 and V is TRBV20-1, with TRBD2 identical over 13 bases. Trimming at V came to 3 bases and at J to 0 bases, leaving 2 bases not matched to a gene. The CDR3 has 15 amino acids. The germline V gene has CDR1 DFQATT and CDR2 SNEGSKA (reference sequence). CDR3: CSASGTSGISYEQYF. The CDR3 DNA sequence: TGCAGTGCTAGCGGGACTAGCGGGATCTCCTACGAGCAGTACTTC.

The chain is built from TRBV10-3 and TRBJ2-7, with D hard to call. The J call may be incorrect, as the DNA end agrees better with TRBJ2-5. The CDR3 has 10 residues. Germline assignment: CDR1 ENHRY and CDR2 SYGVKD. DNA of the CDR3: TGTGCCACCCAGCCGGAGACCCAGTACTTC. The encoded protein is CATQPETQYF.